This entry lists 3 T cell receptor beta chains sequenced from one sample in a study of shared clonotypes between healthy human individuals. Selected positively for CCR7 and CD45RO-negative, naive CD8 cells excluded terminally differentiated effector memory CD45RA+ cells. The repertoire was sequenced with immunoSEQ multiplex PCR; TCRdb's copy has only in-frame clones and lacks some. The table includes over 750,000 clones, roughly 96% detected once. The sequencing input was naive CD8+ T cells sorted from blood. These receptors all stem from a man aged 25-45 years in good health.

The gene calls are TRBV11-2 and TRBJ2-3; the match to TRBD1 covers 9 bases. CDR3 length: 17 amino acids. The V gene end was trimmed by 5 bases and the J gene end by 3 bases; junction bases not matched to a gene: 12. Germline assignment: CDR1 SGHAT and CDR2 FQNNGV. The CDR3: CASSLRIRDRVTDTQYF. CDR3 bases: TGTGCCAGCAGCCTAAGAATAAGGGACAGGGTTACAGATACGCAGTATTTT.

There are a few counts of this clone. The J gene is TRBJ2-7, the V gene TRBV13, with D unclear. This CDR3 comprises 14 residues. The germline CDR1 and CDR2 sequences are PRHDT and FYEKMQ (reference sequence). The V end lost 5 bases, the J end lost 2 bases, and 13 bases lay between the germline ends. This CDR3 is CASSHFSAPYEQYF. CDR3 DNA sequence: TGTGCCAGCAGCCACTTCAGTGCCCCCTACGAGCAGTACTTC. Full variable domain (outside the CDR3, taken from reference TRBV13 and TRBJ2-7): AAGVIQSPRHLIKEKRETATLKCYPIPRHDTVYWYQQGPGQDPQFLISFYEKMQSDKGSIPDRFSAQQFSDYHSELNMSSLELGDSALYFCASSHFSAPYEQYFGPGTRLTVT.

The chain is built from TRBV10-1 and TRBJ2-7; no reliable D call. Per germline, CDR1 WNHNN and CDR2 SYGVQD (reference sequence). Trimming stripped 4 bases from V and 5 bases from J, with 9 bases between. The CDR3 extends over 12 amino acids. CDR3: CASSGSFDEQYF. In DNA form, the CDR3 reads TGCGCCAGCAGTGGGTCATTTGACGAGCAGTACTTC.